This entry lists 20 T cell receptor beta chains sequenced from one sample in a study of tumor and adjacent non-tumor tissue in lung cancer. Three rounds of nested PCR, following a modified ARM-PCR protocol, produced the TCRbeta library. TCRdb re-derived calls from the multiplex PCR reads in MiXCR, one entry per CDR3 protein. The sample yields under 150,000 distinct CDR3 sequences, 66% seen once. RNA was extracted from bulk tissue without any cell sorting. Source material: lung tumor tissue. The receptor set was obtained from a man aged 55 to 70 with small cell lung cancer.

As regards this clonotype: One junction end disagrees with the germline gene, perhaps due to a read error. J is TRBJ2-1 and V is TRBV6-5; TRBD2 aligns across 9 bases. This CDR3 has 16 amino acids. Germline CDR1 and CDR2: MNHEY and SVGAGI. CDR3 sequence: CAGSYSEAGGPHEQFF. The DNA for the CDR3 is TGTGCCGGCAGTTACTCGGAGGCGGGAGGGCCCCATGAGCAGTTCTTC.

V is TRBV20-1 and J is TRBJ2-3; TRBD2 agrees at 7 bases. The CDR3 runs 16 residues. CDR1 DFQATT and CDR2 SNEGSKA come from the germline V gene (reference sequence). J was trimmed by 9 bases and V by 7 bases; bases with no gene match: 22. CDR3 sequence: CSDSSPLGISGMTQYF. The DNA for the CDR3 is TGCAGTGATAGTTCCCCCTTGGGAATAAGCGGGATGACGCAGTATTTT.

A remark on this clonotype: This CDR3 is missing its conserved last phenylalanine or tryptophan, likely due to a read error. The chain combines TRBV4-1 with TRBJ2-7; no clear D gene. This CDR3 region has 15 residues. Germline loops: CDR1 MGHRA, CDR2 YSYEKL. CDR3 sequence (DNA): TGCGCCAGCGGCCAAGTGGGCCCCGCCGGGTACGAGCAGTACTCC. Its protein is CASGQVGPAGYEQYS.

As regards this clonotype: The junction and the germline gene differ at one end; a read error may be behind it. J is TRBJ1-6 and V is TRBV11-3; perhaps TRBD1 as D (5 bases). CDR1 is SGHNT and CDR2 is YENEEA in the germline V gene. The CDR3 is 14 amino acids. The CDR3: CASSSGTANPPLHF. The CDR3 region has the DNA TGTGCCAGCAGCTCCGGGACGGCTAATCCACCCCTCCACTTT.

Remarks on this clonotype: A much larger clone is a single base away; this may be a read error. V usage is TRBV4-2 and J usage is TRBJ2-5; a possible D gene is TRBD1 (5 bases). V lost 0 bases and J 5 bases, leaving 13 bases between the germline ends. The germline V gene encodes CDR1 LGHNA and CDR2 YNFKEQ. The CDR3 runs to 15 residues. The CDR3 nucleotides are TGTGCCAGCAGCCAAGAGAGCAGGGCCGGGGAGACCCAGTACTTC. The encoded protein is CASSQESRAGETQYF.

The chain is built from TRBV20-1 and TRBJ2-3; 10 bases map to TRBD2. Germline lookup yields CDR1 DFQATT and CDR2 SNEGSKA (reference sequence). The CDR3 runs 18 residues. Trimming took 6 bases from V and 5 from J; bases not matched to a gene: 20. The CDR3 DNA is TGCAGTGCGACCGGACTAGCGGTTGGTGCCCGCCAAGAAGATACGCAGTATTTT. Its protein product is CSATGLAVGARQEDTQYF.

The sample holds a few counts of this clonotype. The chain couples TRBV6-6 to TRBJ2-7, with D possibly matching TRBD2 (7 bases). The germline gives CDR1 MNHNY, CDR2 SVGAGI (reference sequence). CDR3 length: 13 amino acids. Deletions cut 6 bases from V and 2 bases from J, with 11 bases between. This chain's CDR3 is CASSKGGTYEQYV. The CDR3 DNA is TGTGCCAGCAGCAAGGGGGGGACCTACGAGCAGTACGTC.

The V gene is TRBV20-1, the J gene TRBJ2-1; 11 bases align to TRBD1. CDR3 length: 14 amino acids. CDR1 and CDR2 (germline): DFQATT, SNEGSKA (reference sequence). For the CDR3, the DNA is TGCGGTGTTCCCCTACCCGGGACAGGGGGTGAGCAGTTCTTC. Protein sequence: CGVPLPGTGGEQFF.

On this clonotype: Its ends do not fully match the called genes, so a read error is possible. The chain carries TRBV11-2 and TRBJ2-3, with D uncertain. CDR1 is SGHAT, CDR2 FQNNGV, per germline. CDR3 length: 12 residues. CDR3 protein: CASSLDWDTQYF. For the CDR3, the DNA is TGTGCCAGCAGCTTAGATTGGGATACGCAGTATTTC.

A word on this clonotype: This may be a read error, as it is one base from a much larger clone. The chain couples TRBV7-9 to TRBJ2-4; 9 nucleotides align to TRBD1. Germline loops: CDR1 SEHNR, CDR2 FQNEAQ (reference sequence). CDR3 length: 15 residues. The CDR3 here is CASSQGGTGINIQCF. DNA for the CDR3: TGTGCCAGCAGCCAGGGCGGGACAGGGATAAACATTCAGTGCTTC.

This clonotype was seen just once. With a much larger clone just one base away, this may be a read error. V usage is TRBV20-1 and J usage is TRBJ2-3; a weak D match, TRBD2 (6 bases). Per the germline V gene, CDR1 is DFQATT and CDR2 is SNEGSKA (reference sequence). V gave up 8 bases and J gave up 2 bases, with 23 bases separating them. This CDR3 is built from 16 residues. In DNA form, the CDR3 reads TGCAGTACCTCCCCGGGGACTCCTAAACACACAGATACGCAGTATTTT. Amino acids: CSTSPGTPKHTDTQYF.

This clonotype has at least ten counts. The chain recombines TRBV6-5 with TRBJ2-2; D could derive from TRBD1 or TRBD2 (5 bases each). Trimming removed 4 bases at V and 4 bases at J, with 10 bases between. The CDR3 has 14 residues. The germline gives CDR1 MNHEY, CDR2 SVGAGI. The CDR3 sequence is CASSFGTRTGELFF. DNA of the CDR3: TGTGCCAGCAGTTTTGGGACGCGCACCGGGGAGCTGTTTTTT.

This CDR3 is CAISESTRGRTETQYF. The DNA of the CDR3 is TGTGCCATCAGTGAGTCGACTCGGGGCCGGACGGAGACCCAGTACTTC. This rearrangement joins TRBV10-3 to TRBJ2-5; D may correspond to TRBD1 or TRBD2 (5 bases each). The V and J ends lost 0 bases and 5 bases respectively, with 16 bases between them. The CDR3 spans 16 residues. Germline CDR1 ENHRY, CDR2 SYGVKD.

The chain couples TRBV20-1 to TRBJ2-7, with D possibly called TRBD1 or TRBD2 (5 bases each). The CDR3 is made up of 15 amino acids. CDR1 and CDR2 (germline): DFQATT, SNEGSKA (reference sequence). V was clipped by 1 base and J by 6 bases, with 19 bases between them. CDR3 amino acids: CSARGLRDASPEQYF. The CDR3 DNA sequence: TGCAGTGCTAGAGGTCTCCGGGACGCCTCCCCCGAGCAGTACTTC.

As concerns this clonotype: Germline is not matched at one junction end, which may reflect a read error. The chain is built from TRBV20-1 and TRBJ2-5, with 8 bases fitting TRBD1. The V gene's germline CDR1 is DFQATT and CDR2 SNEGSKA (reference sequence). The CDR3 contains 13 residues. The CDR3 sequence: CSVRAGGGDIQYF. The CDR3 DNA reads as TGCAGTGTTAGAGCAGGGGGCGGTGATATCCAGTACTTC.

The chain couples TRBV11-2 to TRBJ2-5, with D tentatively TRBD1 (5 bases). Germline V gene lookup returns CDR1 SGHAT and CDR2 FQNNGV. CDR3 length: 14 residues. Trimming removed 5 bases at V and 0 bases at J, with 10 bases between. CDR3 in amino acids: CASSLGHNQETQYF. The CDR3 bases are TGTGCCAGCAGCCTTGGACATAACCAAGAGACCCAGTACTTC.

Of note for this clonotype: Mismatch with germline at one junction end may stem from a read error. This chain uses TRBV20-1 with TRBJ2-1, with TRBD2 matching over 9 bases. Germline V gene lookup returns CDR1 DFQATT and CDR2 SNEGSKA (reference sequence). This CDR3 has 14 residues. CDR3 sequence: CSARVLAGQNDQFF. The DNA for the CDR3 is TGCAGTGCTAGAGTCCTAGCGGGACAGAATGACCAGTTCTTT.

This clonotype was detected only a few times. For the CDR3, the DNA is TGTGCCAGCTCACCGAGGGACAGGGGCGCCCTCTCTGGGGCCAACGTCCTGACTTTC. This translates into CASSPRDRGALSGANVLTF. The chain carries TRBV18 and TRBJ2-6; TRBD1 matches 10 bases. The junction had 8 bases not matched to a gene; V was cut back by 3 bases and J by 0 bases. From germline, CDR1 is KGHSH and CDR2 LQKENI. This CDR3 has 19 amino acids. The full variable domain, rest sourced from reference TRBV18 and TRBJ2-6, is NAGVMQNPRHLVRRRGQEARLRCSPMKGHSHVYWYRQLPEEGLKFMVYLQKENIIDESGMPKERFSAEFPKEGPSILRIQQVVRGDSAAYFCASSPRDRGALSGANVLTFGAGSRLTVL.

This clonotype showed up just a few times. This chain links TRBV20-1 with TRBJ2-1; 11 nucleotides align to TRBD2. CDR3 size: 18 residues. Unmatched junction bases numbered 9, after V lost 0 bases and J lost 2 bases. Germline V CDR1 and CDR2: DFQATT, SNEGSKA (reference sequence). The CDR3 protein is CSAREPSGRKRTYNEQFF. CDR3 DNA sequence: TGCAGTGCTAGAGAGCCTAGCGGGAGGAAAAGAACCTACAATGAGCAGTTCTTC.

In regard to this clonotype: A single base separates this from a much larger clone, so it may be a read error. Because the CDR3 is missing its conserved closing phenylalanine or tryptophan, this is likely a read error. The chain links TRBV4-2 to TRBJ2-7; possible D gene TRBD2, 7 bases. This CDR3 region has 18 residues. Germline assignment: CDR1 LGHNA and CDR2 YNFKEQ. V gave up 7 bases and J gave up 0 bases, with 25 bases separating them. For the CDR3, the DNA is TGTGCCAGCACCCAGGAAAAGGGAGGGGGAGGGCTCTCCTACGAGCAGTACCTC. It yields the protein CASTQEKGGGGLSYEQYL.